The clone carrying this TCR beta chain was recorded once. These data are taken from a study of technical replicates of blood from several donors. The repertoire was sequenced with immunoSEQ multiplex PCR; TCRdb's copy has only in-frame clones and lacks some. This table has about 81,000 clones, about 94% appearing once. The CDR3 has 15 residues. The V gene's germline CDR1 is ENHRY and CDR2 SYGVKD. Trimming took 4 bases from V and 1 from J; bases not matched to a gene: 4. The receptor was derived from a human donor in good health. The sequenced sample was T cells isolated from PBMCs. J is TRBJ2-3 and V is TRBV10-3; 8 bases map to TRBD1. CDR3: CAISAQDRGTDTQYF. CDR3 DNA: TGTGCCATCAGTGCCCAGGACAGGGGCACAGATACGCAGTATTTT.